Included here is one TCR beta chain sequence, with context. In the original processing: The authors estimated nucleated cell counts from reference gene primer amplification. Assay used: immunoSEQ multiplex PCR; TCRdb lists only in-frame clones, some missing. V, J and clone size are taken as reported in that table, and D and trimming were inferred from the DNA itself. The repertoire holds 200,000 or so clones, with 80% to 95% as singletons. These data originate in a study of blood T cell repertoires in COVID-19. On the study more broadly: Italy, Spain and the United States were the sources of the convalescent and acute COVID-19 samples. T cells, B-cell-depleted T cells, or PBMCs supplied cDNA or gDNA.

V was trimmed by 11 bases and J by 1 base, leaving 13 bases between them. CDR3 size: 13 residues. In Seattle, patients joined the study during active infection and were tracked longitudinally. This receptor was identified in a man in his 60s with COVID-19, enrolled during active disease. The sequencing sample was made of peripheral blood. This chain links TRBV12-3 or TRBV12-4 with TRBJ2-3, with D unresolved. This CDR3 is CASRRRGTDTQYF. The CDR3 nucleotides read TGTGCCTCACGAAGACGGGGCACAGATACGCAGTATTTT.